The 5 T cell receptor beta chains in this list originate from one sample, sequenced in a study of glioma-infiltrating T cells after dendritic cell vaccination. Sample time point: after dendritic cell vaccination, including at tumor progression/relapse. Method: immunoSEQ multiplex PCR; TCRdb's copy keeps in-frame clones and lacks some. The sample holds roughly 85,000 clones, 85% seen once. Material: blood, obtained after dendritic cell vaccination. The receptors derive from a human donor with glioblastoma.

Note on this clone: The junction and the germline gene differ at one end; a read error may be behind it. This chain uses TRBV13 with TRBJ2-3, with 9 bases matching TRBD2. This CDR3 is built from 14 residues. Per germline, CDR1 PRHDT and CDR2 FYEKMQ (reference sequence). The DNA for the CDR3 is TGTGCCAGCACCTTAGCGGGGGGCACAGATACGCAGTATTTT. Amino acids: CASTLAGGTDTQYF.

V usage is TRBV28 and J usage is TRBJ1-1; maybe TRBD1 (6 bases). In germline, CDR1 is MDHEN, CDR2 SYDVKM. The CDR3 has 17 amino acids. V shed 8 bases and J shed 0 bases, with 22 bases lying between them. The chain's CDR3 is CASLFRRQGRMNTEAFF. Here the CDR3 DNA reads TGTGCCAGCCTCTTCCGTCGGCAGGGGAGAATGAACACTGAAGCTTTCTTT.

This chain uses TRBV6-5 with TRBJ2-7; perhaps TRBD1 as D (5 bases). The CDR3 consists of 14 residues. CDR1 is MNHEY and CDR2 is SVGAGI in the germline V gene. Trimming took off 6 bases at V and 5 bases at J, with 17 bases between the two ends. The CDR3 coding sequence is TGTGCCAGCAGGGTCGCAGGGTTGATCAACGAGCAGTACTTC. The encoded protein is CASRVAGLINEQYF.

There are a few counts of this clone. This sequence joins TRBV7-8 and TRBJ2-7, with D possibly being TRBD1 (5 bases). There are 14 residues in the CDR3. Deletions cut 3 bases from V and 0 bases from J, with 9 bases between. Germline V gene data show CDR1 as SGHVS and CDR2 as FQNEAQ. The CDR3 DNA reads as TGTGCCAGCAGCTTTCCGGACAACTCCTACGAGCAGTACTTC. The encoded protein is CASSFPDNSYEQYF.

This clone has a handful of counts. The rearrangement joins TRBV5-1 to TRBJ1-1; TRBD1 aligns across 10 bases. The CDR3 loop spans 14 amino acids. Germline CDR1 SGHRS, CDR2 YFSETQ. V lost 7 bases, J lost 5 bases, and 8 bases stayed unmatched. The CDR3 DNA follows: TGCGCCAGCGGGACAGGGGTGTTGGCGACTGAAGCTTTCTTT. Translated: CASGTGVLATEAFF.